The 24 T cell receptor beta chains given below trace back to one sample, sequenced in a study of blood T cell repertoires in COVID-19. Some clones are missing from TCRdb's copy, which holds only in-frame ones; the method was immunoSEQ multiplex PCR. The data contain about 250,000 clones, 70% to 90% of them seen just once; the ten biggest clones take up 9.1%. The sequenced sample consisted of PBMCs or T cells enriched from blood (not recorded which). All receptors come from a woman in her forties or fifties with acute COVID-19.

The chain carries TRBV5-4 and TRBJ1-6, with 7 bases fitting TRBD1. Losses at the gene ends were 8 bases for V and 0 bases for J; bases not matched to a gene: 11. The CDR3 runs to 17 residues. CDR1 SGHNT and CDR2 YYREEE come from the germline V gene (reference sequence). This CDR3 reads CASSPGQLSSYNSPLHF. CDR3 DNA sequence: TGTGCCAGTAGTCCGGGACAGTTGAGCTCCTATAATTCACCCCTCCACTTT.

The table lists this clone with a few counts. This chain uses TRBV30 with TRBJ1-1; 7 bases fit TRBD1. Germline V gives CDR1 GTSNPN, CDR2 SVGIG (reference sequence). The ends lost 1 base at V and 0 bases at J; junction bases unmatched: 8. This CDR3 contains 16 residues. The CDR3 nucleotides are TGTGCCTGGAGTGCCGGGGCCGGGACAGTGAACACTGAAGCTTTCTTT. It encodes CAWSAGAGTVNTEAFF.

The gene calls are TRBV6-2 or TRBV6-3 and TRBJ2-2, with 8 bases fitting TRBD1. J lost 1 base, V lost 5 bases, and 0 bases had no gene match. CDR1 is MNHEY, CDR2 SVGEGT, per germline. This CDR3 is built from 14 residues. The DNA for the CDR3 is TGTGCCAGCAGTGGGACAGGGAACACCGGGGAGCTGTTTTTT. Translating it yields CASSGTGNTGELFF.

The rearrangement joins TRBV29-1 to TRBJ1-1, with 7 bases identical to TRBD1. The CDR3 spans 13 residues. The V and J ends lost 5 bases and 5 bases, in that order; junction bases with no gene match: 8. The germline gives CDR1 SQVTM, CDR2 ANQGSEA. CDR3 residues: CSVYRQGRTEAFF. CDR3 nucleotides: TGCAGCGTTTACCGACAGGGTAGGACTGAAGCTTTCTTT.

The CDR3 reads CASRSGQPREKLFF. CDR3 nucleotide sequence: TGTGCCAGCAGGTCGGGACAGCCTCGGGAAAAACTGTTTTTT. V gene TRBV27 combines with J gene TRBJ1-4; 7 positions agree with TRBD1. This CDR3 comprises 14 residues. With 6 bases clipped from V and 8 bases from J, the junction kept 9 bases outside the gene matches. Germline CDR1 MNHEY, CDR2 SMNVEV (reference sequence).

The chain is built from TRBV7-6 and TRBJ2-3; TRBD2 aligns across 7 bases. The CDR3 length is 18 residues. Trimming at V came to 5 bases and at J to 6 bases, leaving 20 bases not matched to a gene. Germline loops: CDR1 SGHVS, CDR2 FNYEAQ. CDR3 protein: CASSTAGAILAGADTQYF. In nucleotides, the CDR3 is TGTGCCAGCAGCACGGCCGGGGCCATCTTAGCGGGCGCTGATACGCAGTATTTT.

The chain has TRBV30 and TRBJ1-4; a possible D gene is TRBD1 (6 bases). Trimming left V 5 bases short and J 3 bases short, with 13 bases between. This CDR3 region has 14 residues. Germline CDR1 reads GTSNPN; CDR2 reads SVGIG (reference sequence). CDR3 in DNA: TGTGCCTGGGCCCCAGGACAGTCTAATGAAAAACTGTTTTTT. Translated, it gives CAWAPGQSNEKLFF.

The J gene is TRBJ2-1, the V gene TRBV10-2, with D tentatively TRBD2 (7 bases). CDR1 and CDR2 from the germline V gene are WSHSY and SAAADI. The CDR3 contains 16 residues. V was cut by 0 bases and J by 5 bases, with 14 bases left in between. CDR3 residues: CASSESWGGADNEQFF. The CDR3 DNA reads TGCGCCAGCAGTGAGTCGTGGGGGGGCGCTGACAATGAGCAGTTCTTC.

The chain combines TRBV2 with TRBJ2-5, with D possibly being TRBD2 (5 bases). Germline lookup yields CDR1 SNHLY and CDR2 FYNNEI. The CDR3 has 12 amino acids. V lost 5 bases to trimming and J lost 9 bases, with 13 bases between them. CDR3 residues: CASSPEGRAQYF. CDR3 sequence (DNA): TGTGCCAGCAGTCCCGAGGGAAGAGCCCAGTACTTC.

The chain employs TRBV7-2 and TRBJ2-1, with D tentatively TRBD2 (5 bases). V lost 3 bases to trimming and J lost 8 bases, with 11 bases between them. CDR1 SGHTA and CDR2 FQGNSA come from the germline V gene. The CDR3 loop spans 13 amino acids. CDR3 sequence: CASSFYGGDEQFF. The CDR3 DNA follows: TGTGCCAGCAGCTTCTACGGAGGCGATGAGCAGTTCTTC.

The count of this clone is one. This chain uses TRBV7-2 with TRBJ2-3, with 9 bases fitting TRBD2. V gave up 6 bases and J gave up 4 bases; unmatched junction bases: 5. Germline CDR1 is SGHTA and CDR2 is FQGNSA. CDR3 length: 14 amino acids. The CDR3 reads CASRIAGGPDTQYF. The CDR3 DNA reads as TGTGCCAGCAGGATCGCGGGGGGGCCAGATACGCAGTATTTT.

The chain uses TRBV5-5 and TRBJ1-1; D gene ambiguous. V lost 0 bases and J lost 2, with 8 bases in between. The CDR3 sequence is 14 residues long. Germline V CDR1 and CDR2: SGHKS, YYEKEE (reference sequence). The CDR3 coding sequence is TGTGCCAGCAGCTTGGTGGGAGCAAACACTGAAGCTTTCTTT. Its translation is CASSLVGANTEAFF.

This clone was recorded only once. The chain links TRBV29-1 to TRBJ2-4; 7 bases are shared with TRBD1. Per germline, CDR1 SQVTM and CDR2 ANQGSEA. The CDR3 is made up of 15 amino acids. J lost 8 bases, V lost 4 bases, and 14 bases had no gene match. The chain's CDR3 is CSVARTGVSGDIQYF. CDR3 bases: TGCAGCGTTGCACGAACAGGGGTTTCAGGAGACATTCAGTACTTC.

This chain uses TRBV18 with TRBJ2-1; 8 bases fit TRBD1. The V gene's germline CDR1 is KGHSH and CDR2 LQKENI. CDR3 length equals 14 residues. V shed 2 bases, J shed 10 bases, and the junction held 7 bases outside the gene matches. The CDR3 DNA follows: TGTGCCAGCTCACCAGAGACAGGGGAGGACGAGCAGTTCTTC. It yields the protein CASSPETGEDEQFF.

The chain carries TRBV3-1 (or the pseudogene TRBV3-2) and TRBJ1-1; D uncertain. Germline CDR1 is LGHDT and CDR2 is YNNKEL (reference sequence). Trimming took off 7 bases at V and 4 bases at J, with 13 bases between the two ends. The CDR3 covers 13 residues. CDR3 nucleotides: TGTGCCAGCACCTTTCTAAGAGGCACTGAAGCTTTCTTT. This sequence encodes CASTFLRGTEAFF.

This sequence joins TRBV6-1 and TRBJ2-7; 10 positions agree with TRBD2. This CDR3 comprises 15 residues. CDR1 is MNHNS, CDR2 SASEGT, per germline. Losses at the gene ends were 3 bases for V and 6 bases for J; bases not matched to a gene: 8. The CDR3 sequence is CASSEASGGYLEQYF. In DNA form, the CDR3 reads TGTGCCAGCAGTGAGGCTAGCGGGGGTTATCTCGAGCAGTACTTC.

The CDR3 DNA reads TGTGCCAGCAGTTACGGCGTCCGGGAACAGCCCCAGCATTTT. The encoded protein is CASSYGVREQPQHF. V gene TRBV6-2 or TRBV6-3 combines with J gene TRBJ1-5; D is undetermined. The CDR3 extends over 14 amino acids. Germline CDR1 is MNHEY and CDR2 is SVGEGT. V lost 2 bases and J 7 bases, leaving 12 bases between the germline ends.

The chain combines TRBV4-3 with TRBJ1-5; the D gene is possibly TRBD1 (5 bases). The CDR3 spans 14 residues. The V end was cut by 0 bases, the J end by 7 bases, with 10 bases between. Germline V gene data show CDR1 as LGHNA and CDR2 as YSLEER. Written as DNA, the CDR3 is TGCGCCAGCAGCCAAGATTGGGGGGGGCAGCCCCAGCATTTT. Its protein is CASSQDWGGQPQHF.

As DNA, the CDR3 is TGTGCCAGTAGCTTGCGACAGGCGAGCAATCAGCCCCAGCATTTT. It encodes CASSLRQASNQPQHF. The rearrangement uses TRBV19 and TRBJ1-5; a possible D gene is TRBD1 (6 bases). The germline V gene encodes CDR1 LNHDA and CDR2 SQIVND (reference sequence). Trimming removed 6 bases at V and 1 base at J, with 13 bases between. The length of the CDR3 is 15 residues.

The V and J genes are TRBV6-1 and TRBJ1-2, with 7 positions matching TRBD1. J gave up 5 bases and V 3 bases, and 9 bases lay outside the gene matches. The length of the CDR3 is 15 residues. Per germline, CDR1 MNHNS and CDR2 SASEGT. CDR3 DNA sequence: TGTGCCAGCAGTGACACCTCGACAGGGAATTATGGCTACACCTTC. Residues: CASSDTSTGNYGYTF.

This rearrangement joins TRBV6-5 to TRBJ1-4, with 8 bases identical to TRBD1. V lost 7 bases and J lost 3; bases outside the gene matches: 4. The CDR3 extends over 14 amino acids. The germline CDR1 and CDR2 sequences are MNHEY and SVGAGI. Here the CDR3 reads CASTPDRANEKLFF. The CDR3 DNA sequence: TGTGCCAGCACCCCGGACAGGGCTAATGAAAAACTGTTTTTT.

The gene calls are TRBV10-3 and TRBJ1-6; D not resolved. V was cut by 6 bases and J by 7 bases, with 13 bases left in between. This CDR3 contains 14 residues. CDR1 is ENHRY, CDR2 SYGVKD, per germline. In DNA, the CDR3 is TGTGCCATCAGGGCGGAGACGGCCAATTCACCCCTCCACTTT. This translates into CAIRAETANSPLHF.

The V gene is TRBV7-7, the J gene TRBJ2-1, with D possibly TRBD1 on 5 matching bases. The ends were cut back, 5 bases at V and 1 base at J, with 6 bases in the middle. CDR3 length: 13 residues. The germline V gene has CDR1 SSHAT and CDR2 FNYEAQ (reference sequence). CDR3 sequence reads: CASSQGSYNEQFF. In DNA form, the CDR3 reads TGTGCCAGCAGCCAGGGATCCTACAATGAGCAGTTCTTC.

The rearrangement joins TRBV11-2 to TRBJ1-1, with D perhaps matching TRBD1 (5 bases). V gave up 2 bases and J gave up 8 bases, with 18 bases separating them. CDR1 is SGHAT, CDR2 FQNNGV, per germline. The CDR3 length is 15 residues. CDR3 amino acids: CASSLSLSSGGEAFF. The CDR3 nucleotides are TGTGCCAGCAGCTTATCTCTTTCGTCGGGGGGAGAAGCTTTCTTT.